This T cell receptor (beta chain) was captured by sequencing in a study of T cell responses to AZD1222 COVID-19 vaccine. Across the study: Timing groups of about 4 and about 12 weeks for second doses were pooled. Regarding the study as a whole: The study identified only a handful of AZD1222 recipients as seropositive at baseline. Mostly white British, mostly female donors; authors suggested clonal diversity may be underestimated. Targeting of unmutated variant regions was reportedly seen in nearly half of spike-specific TCRs.

Points on this clone: The target antigen is unknown.

Sequencing used immunoSEQ multiplex PCR; TCRdb keeps in-frame clones, though not all of them. The sample has around 86,000 clones, around 90% seen once. Trimming took off 6 bases at V and 3 bases at J, with 16 bases between the two ends. The CDR3 runs to 15 residues. Looked up from germline, CDR1 is SGHTA and CDR2 is FQGNSA. The sequencing here drew on peripheral blood, taken on day 0 of AZD1222 vaccination. The chain combines TRBV7-2 with TRBJ2-3; perhaps TRBD2 as D (7 bases). This TCR was sampled from an adult in good health. The CDR3 reads CASRPPGGATDTQYF. In nucleotides, the CDR3 is TGTGCCAGCAGACCTCCTGGGGGGGCGACAGATACGCAGTATTTT.